The text below deals with one T cell receptor (beta chain). The antigen it binds to is not known. No quality values exist for individual bases; no much larger clone is one base distant. The library was prepared using the immunoSEQ multiplex PCR assay. For the multiplex PCR, a mixture combining 60 forward primers for TCR Vbeta segments and 13 reverse primers for TCR Jbeta segments was used. The CDR3 region of rearranged TCR beta genes was amplified from genomic DNA with a multiplex PCR assay. The Illumina HiSeq System was used to sequence the amplified TCR beta libraries as 87-base-pair reads. In the paper's pipeline: A later analysis tallied tens of millions of unique TCR beta chains across the 666 repertoires, and around 12 million of those chains were shared by two or more donors. A nearest-neighbor algorithm error-corrected the raw reads and collapsed the reads into unique sequences, merging closely related sequences to remove PCR and sequencing errors. V, D and J gene segments were assigned by aligning CDR3 sequences to IMGT reference sequences. For a sequence to be retained, a match of at least six nucleotides was required to both a V gene segment and a J gene segment. A rearrangement counted as productive if the CDR3 had no stop codons and remained in frame with V and J, and every other rearrangement counted as non-productive. CDR3 was defined according to IMGT convention as the region running from the second conserved V-encoded cysteine to the conserved J-encoded phenylalanine. The earlier analysis of 587 of the donors excluded sequences that lacked an unambiguous match to a single V gene segment. An earlier analysis of approximately 590 of the donors called V segments functional above 56.7% productive rearrangements and segregating when the between-donor standard deviation exceeded 5%. A statistical classification framework was built for diagnosing cytomegalovirus status from the catalog of TCR beta chain sequences. A later analysis assigned V and J genes by comparing TCR nucleotide sequences with IMGT/GENE-DB human TR gene sequences. A later analysis assigned CDR3 sequences and most-parsimonious VDJ recombination scenarios with the TCRdist pipeline. In a later analysis, each TCR beta chain was defined by its CDR3 amino acid sequence together with its V-gene family, and reads lacking a unique V-gene family were excluded. In a later analysis, 550 to 650 highly shared, low-generation-probability nucleotide sequences were removed to address suspected cross-contamination and a sequencing artifact. For each public chain, a later analysis derived a clonal expansion index from normalized ranks of inferred template counts within each repertoire. A later analysis computed generation probabilities with a VDJ recombination model fitted to out-of-frame rearrangements, and checked the results against IGoR. In a later analysis, TCR-TCR, TCR-HLA and TCR-CMV co-occurrence was scored with hypergeometric tests, and a repertoire-size bias correction was applied to TCR pairs. A later analysis estimated false discovery rates by permuting HLA or CMV assignments 20 times. In a later analysis, co-occurring TCRs were grouped with DBSCAN, and TCRdist sequence similarity was added when clustering was performed within HLA-allele-positive subsets. Repertoires with fewer than 30,000 or more than 120,000 public chains were left out of co-occurrence clustering, as were five repertoires with anomalous nucleotide sharing. TCRdb took over this immuneACCESS table, retaining in-frame rearrangements with V and J assigned. Such tables are incomplete; in checked studies, under half of the missing clones stem from an unresolved V gene, and the remainder is unexplained. V and J calls and clone size are those listed in that table; D and trimming were worked out from the DNA. The sample contains about 160,000 clones, just over 75% of them found a single time. 0.95% to 1.1% of the sample goes to the ten largest clones.

The CDR3 covers 16 residues, taking in both the cysteine and the phenylalanine. The entry retains the CDR3 DNA only, 48 bases that are in frame from base 1. V and J lose 5 bases and 0 bases, and a span of 16 bases separates them. Sequences MNHNY (CDR1) and SVGAGI (CDR2) are obtained from the germline V gene (reference sequence). This entry is derived from a study of cytomegalovirus exposure and HLA in healthy donors (dated by TCRdb to the late 2010s). In the study overall: An earlier analysis of about 560 of the donors reported about 300 Gb of sequence data and 100 million to 120 million unique TCR beta sequences obtained from about 179 million T cells. About 280 gigabases of sequencing data and roughly 80 million unique TCR sequences made up an early release that covered about 640 HLA-typed donors. Of the 300 to 500 genotyped donors, less than 85% were placed in the genetic ancestry cluster associated with self-reported Caucasian donors. The study was designed to test whether signatures of past pathogen exposure could be identified by cataloging public T cell receptors. The study used immunosequencing to profile the T cell repertoires of 600 to 850 subjects and linked those repertoires to cytomegalovirus serostatus. A separate validation cohort of 100 to 150 different subjects was used in addition to the 666-subject first cohort. The study combined high-throughput TCR immunosequencing, statistical association of individual TCRs with disease status, and machine learning to predict cytomegalovirus infection status. In a later analysis, previously published TCR beta repertoires from about 640 donors were re-analyzed and high-resolution HLA genotyping was added so that TCR occurrence patterns could be studied. In the later analysis, no new phenotypic data were used to find candidate immune exposures; instead, reliance was placed on TCR beta sequences and their occurrence across donors. An earlier analysis of 500 to 650 of the donors applied high-throughput TCR beta sequencing to assess whether each TCR beta V gene segment acted as functional or pseudogenic. Donor age, sex, ethnicity and CMV serostatus were compiled alongside the repertoire data. In a later genetic analysis, genome-wide SNP genotypes for about three fifths of the 666 donors were used, and that subset was treated as a discovery cohort. Every discovery cohort repertoire had been produced on one sequencing platform. HLA typing included class I and class II loci at four-digit resolution. Typing coverage varied by locus: roughly 629-630 donors for A, B, C, DRB1 and DQB1; approximately 520 for DQA1; about 600 for DPA1; about 450 for DPB1. A handful of DR-DQ haplotypes were handled as single units for association and clustering because linkage in the cohort was strong. Among some 400 genotyped donors of the cohort, an average of about 240,000 unique TCR beta nucleotide sequences was sequenced per donor, of which approximately 18% were non-productive. Results the study describes overall, beyond this receptor: Because counts were too low, roughly 17 rarely observed V segments, including chromosome 9 orphons, were left out of the earlier analysis of approximately 500 of the donors. In this cohort, only TCR beta chains were sequenced, and detectable features were limited by the absence of alpha or paired-chain data. According to a later analysis, TCR association rates differed among HLA loci, with DRB1 alleles showing the most associated TCRs and HLA-C alleles showing the fewest. A total of about 150 TCR beta chains were listed by the study as associated with cytomegalovirus. In a later analysis, 16,951 TCR beta sequences were associated with specific HLA alleles at a false discovery rate of 0.05. In a later genetic analysis, a missense DCLRE1C variant was associated with V-gene and J-gene trimming of TCR beta chains, and the association was replicated in an independent cohort. For the cohort, immune exposure information was limited to CMV serostatus. Most TCR sequences were seen in very few donors, while some public TCRs were found in many individuals. In vitro tests confirmed that three of the cytomegalovirus-associated TCR beta chains recognize cytomegalovirus antigens. In an earlier analysis of approximately 600 of the donors, most TCR beta V segments were observed in productive rearrangements about 87% or about 30% of the time, broadly matching IMGT annotations. When HLA alleles, especially DR and DQ, strongly co-occurred, TCR associations were difficult to assign to individual alleles. In a later analysis, HLA-associated TCR beta chains were found to be more clonally expanded and to have lower generation probabilities than equally common non-associated chains. A further reported finding was that TCR beta sequences accurately predicted the HLA-A and HLA-B alleles for most subjects in the first cohort. According to a later analysis, most CMV-associated TCR beta chains appeared to be HLA-restricted, and the HLA associations seemed to be driven largely by CMV exposure. HLA typing was unavailable for some donors at each locus, so association tests used only the typed subset. It was suggested by the authors that the approach could potentially be generalized to other disease states and immunological phenotypes. A cluster of highly shared sequence variants was judged likely to represent a technical artifact of the sequencing pipeline. The 87-base-pair reads could not distinguish some IMGT-functional V segments, including TRBV6-2 and TRBV6-3, so those segments were excluded. Linkage disequilibrium might explain the correlated functional status among segregating V segments, but an unknown experimental factor could not be ruled out. Compared with the approximately 720-donor mean, donors in an Asian-associated ancestry cluster had fewer N-insertions in productive TCRs, according to a later genetic analysis. Several of the top co-occurrence clusters appeared to be linked to parvovirus B19, influenza, CMV and Epstein-Barr virus, according to a later analysis. In both the original and validation cohorts, the classifier was reported to diagnose cytomegalovirus status with high specificity and sensitivity. Presence/absence analyses assumed roughly uniform sequencing depth across donors, an assumption that may not hold.

The cohort comprised around 700 healthy bone marrow donors. Cohort members were all nominally healthy when sampled, although unrecorded immune exposures were likely present. The donor was CMV seronegative and belonged to the group of 352 seronegative cohort members. A peripheral blood sample was provided by each donor, and peripheral blood mononuclear cells were used for TCR beta sequencing. Genomic DNA extraction from the blood cell samples was performed with the Qiagen DNeasy Blood Extraction Kit. Specimen: PBMCs. Recombination connected TRBV6-6 to TRBJ1-2, with TRBD1 tentatively as D gene (5 bases match). The receptor's source is a woman in her 40s in good health and CMV-seronegative. The nucleotide sequence reads as follows: TGTGCCAGCAGTGGGGGGAGGATTACAGCTAACTATGGCTACACCTTC. This translates into CASSGGRITANYGYTF.